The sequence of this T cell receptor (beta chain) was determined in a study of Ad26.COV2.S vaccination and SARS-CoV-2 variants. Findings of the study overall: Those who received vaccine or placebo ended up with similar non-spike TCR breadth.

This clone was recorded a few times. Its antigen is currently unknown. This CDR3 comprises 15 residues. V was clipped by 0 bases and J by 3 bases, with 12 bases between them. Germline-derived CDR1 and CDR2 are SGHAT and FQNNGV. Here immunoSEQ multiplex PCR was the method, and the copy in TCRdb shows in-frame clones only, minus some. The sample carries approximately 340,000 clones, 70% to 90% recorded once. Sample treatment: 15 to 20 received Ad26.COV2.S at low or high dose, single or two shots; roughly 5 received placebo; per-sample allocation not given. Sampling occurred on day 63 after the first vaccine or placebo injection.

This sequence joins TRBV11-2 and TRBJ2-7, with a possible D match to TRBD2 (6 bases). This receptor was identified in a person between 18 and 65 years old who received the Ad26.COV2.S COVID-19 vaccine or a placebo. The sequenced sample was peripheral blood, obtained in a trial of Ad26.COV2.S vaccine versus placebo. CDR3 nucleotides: TGTGCCAGCAGCTTAGATCTGGCGGACTACTACGAGCAGTACTTC. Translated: CASSLDLADYYEQYF.